Listed below are T cell receptor beta chains from one sample, sequenced in a study of neurological immune-mediated disorders. In TCRdb, the 5' RACE reads were re-called with MiXCR into one record per CDR3 protein. The sample has fewer than 75,000 distinct CDR3 sequences; 3% to 3.5% are singletons. Sequencing was carried out using PBMCs. All receptors derive from a man aged 35-49 years with multiple sclerosis. CDR3s include the opening cysteine and the closing phenylalanine or tryptophan. D genes are given only for firm matches. Clone size is shown for a subset of rows, as once, few, many or a class of expanded clone.

J gene: TRBJ2-7; D gene: TRBD1; clone size: many; V gene: TRBV7-9; CDR3 protein: CASSSRDRGYEQYF; CDR3 DNA: TGTGCCAGCAGCTCCCGGGACAGGGGCTACGAGCAGTACTTC
J gene: TRBJ2-6; D gene: .; clone size: many; V gene: TRBV7-9; CDR3 protein: CASSPPDPSGANVLTF; CDR3 DNA: TGTGCCAGCAGCCCCCCTGACCCCTCTGGGGCCAACGTCCTGACTTTC
J gene: TRBJ1-5; D gene: TRBD1; clone size: many; V gene: TRBV29-1; CDR3 protein: CSVAQGENWPQHF; CDR3 DNA: TGCAGCGTTGCACAGGGGGAGAATTGGCCCCAGCATTTT
J gene: TRBJ1-3; D gene: .; clone size: many; V gene: TRBV20-1; CDR3 protein: CSARPGHSSGNTIYF; CDR3 DNA: TGCAGTGCTCGCCCGGGGCACAGCTCTGGAAACACCATATATTTT
J gene: TRBJ2-3; D gene: TRBD1; clone size: many; V gene: TRBV12-3/TRBV12-4; CDR3 protein: CASSLSGTGNGDTQYF; CDR3 DNA: TGTGCCAGCAGTTTAAGTGGGACAGGGAACGGAGATACGCAGTATTTT
J gene: TRBJ1-1; D gene: .; clone size: .; V gene: TRBV6-8; CDR3 protein: CASSYSRGGGAFF; CDR3 DNA: TGTGCCAGCAGTTACTCTCGTGGGGGGGGTGCTTTCTTT
J gene: TRBJ2-7; D gene: TRBD2; clone size: many; V gene: TRBV20-1; CDR3 protein: CSAALGGKSYEQYF; CDR3 DNA: TGCAGTGCCGCGCTGGGGGGGAAGTCCTACGAGCAGTACTTC
J gene: TRBJ1-1; D gene: .; clone size: many; V gene: TRBV21-1; CDR3 protein: CASSPDRERGTEAFF; CDR3 DNA: TGTGCCAGCAGCCCCGACAGGGAGAGAGGCACTGAAGCTTTCTTT
J gene: TRBJ2-7; D gene: TRBD1; clone size: many; V gene: TRBV7-9; CDR3 protein: CASSLAGQGVGEQYF; CDR3 DNA: TGTGCCAGCAGCTTAGCGGGACAGGGGGTGGGTGAGCAGTACTTC
J gene: TRBJ1-1; D gene: .; clone size: many; V gene: TRBV5-1; CDR3 protein: CASTFSNGNTEAFF; CDR3 DNA: TGCGCCAGCACCTTTAGTAACGGGAACACTGAAGCTTTCTTT
J gene: TRBJ1-4; D gene: .; clone size: many; V gene: TRBV5-1; CDR3 protein: CASSLAGWATNEKLFF; CDR3 DNA: TGCGCCAGCAGCTTGGCCGGGTGGGCAACTAATGAAAAACTGTTTTTT
J gene: TRBJ2-7; D gene: TRBD2; clone size: many; V gene: TRBV7-9; CDR3 protein: CASSFWTSGEGYEQYF; CDR3 DNA: TGTGCCAGCAGCTTCTGGACTAGCGGGGAAGGCTACGAGCAGTACTTC
J gene: TRBJ2-2; D gene: .; clone size: many; V gene: TRBV18; CDR3 protein: CASSPRGLPNTGELFF; CDR3 DNA: TGTGCCAGCTCACCAAGGGGACTGCCAAACACCGGGGAGCTGTTTTTT
J gene: TRBJ1-5; D gene: TRBD1; clone size: many; V gene: TRBV3-1; CDR3 protein: CARPRDRAGNQPQHF; CDR3 DNA: TGTGCCAGACCCCGGGACAGGGCCGGCAATCAGCCCCAGCATTTT
J gene: TRBJ2-2; D gene: TRBD2; clone size: many; V gene: TRBV20-1; CDR3 protein: CSARFSGGTGELFF; CDR3 DNA: TGCAGTGCTAGGTTTAGCGGGGGAACCGGGGAGCTGTTTTTT
J gene: TRBJ2-1; D gene: TRBD2; clone size: many; V gene: TRBV15; CDR3 protein: CATSRGGGALYNEQFF; CDR3 DNA: TGTGCCACCAGCAGAGGGGGAGGGGCCCTCTACAATGAGCAGTTCTTC
J gene: TRBJ1-2; D gene: .; clone size: many; V gene: TRBV9; CDR3 protein: CASSVELEAGGYTF; CDR3 DNA: TGTGCCAGCAGCGTAGAGCTTGAGGCCGGGGGCTACACCTTC
J gene: TRBJ2-2; D gene: .; clone size: many; V gene: TRBV18; CDR3 protein: CASSLQNTGELFF; CDR3 DNA: TGTGCCAGCTCACTGCAGAACACCGGGGAGCTGTTTTTT
J gene: TRBJ1-1; D gene: .; clone size: many; V gene: TRBV5-1; CDR3 protein: CASSPMDGRTEAFF; CDR3 DNA: TGCGCCAGCAGCCCCATGGACGGGCGCACTGAAGCTTTCTTT
J gene: TRBJ2-1; D gene: TRBD2; clone size: medium-sized; V gene: TRBV10-3; CDR3 protein: CAISESGGGSYNEQFF; CDR3 DNA: TGTGCCATCAGTGAGTCGGGCGGGGGCTCCTACAATGAGCAGTTCTTC
J gene: TRBJ2-7; D gene: .; clone size: many; V gene: TRBV12-3/TRBV12-4; CDR3 protein: CASSLFPDSYEQYF; CDR3 DNA: TGTGCCAGCAGTTTATTCCCGGATTCCTACGAGCAGTACTTC
J gene: TRBJ1-2; D gene: TRBD1; clone size: many; V gene: TRBV18; CDR3 protein: CASSPSGTDGYGYTF; CDR3 DNA: TGTGCCAGCTCACCCTCCGGGACAGACGGCTATGGCTACACCTTC
J gene: TRBJ2-4; D gene: TRBD1; clone size: many; V gene: TRBV20-1; CDR3 protein: CSARVTGRGIQYF; CDR3 DNA: TGCAGTGCTAGAGTGACAGGGCGTGGCATTCAGTACTTC
J gene: TRBJ2-7; D gene: .; clone size: many; V gene: TRBV4-1; CDR3 protein: CASSQGPSPIYEQYF; CDR3 DNA: TGCGCCAGCAGCCAAGGGCCAAGTCCCATCTACGAGCAGTACTTC
J gene: TRBJ2-7; D gene: TRBD2; clone size: many; V gene: TRBV7-2; CDR3 protein: CASSLAGGLAGEQYF; CDR3 DNA: TGTGCCAGCAGCTTAGCAGGCGGACTAGCCGGCGAGCAGTACTTC
J gene: TRBJ1-1; D gene: .; clone size: many; V gene: TRBV5-5; CDR3 protein: CASSSLRDTEAFF; CDR3 DNA: TGTGCCAGCAGCTCCCTCCGGGACACTGAAGCTTTCTTT
J gene: TRBJ2-1; D gene: TRBD2; clone size: .; V gene: TRBV19; CDR3 protein: CASSMGTTYNEQFF; CDR3 DNA: TGTGCCAGTAGTATGGGGACTACCTACAATGAGCAGTTCTTC
J gene: TRBJ2-3; D gene: TRBD2; clone size: many; V gene: TRBV12-3/TRBV12-4; CDR3 protein: CASSLSPGLGQADTQYF; CDR3 DNA: TGTGCCAGCAGTTTAAGCCCGGGACTAGGTCAGGCAGATACGCAGTATTTT
J gene: TRBJ2-7; D gene: .; clone size: many; V gene: TRBV27; CDR3 protein: CASSPRGKTYEQYF; CDR3 DNA: TGTGCCAGCAGTCCTCGTGGAAAGACCTACGAGCAGTACTTC
J gene: TRBJ1-2; D gene: .; clone size: many; V gene: TRBV20-1; CDR3 protein: CSAVQSDRYYGYTF; CDR3 DNA: TGCAGTGCTGTCCAGTCGGACAGATACTATGGCTACACCTTC
J gene: TRBJ2-7; D gene: TRBD2; clone size: many; V gene: TRBV10-3; CDR3 protein: CAISEWAGDHEQYF; CDR3 DNA: TGTGCCATCAGTGAGTGGGCGGGAGATCACGAGCAGTACTTC
J gene: TRBJ1-2; D gene: .; clone size: many; V gene: TRBV15; CDR3 protein: CATSRDAASYGYTF; CDR3 DNA: TGTGCCACCAGCAGAGATGCGGCCTCCTATGGCTACACCTTC
J gene: TRBJ2-3; D gene: TRBD2; clone size: many; V gene: TRBV20-1; CDR3 protein: CSGTSGTTDTQYF; CDR3 DNA: TGCAGTGGTACTAGCGGAACCACAGATACGCAGTATTTT
J gene: TRBJ2-3; D gene: TRBD2; clone size: many; V gene: TRBV20-1; CDR3 protein: CSASLLAGSADTQYF; CDR3 DNA: TGCAGTGCTTCTTTACTAGCGGGGTCCGCAGATACGCAGTATTTT
J gene: TRBJ1-1; D gene: .; clone size: many; V gene: TRBV6-5; CDR3 protein: CASAGPNTEAFF; CDR3 DNA: TGTGCCAGCGCCGGCCCGAACACTGAAGCTTTCTTT
J gene: TRBJ2-5; D gene: TRBD2; clone size: many; V gene: TRBV11-1; CDR3 protein: CASSFQRGGETQYF; CDR3 DNA: TGTGCCAGCAGCTTCCAGCGGGGGGGAGAGACCCAGTACTTC
J gene: TRBJ1-1; D gene: .; clone size: many; V gene: TRBV11-3; CDR3 protein: CASGLGSNTEAFF; CDR3 DNA: TGTGCCAGCGGCCTTGGGTCGAACACTGAAGCTTTCTTT